This T cell receptor (delta chain) is from a study of TRDV2 sequences in healthy donors (dated by TCRdb to about 2020). Background for the entire study: Fewer than 25 single-cell-derived gamma9delta2 T cell clones spanning the full range of antitumor activity were TCR-sequenced and traced within the bulk repertoire. General conclusions and limits of the study: Several highly reactive clones had TCRdelta clonotypes that appeared rare, since those clonotypes could not be detected in the bulk sequencing data from the donors of those clones. The observed TCRdelta repertoires were strongly focused, but the frequency of each clonotype showed no correlation with the antitumor functional potential of the corresponding clone.

Bulk sequencing of complete TCR delta chain (Vdelta2) repertoires was performed to track the frequency of functionally characterized gamma9delta2 T cell clones. The Dutch blood bank supplied purchased peripheral blood from anonymous healthy donors. The gamma9delta2 T cells examined in the study came from the peripheral blood of healthy donors. Looking up the germline V gene yields CDR1 GEAIGNYY and CDR2 EKD. Trimming leaves V shorter by 3 bases and J shorter by 0 bases, with the junction holding 30 bases beyond the gene matches. Counted from cysteine to phenylalanine, this CDR3 has 23 amino acids. Of all the DNA, just the CDR3 is kept, 69 bases in frame from base 1. Libraries were constructed by PCR. Sequencing took place on an Illumina MiSeq. In the authors' own workflow: Clonotypes represented by only a single read were excluded when reporting TRDV repertoire clonotype frequencies. The public reads were reprocessed by TCRdb using CATT, and rows of matching DNA were later combined. None of the V and J calls come from the authors' own analysis; TCRdb made them. In all, the sample holds around 2,200 delta-chain clones, and roughly 65% of those were seen once. The top ten hold approximately 15% of the sample.

With respect to this clone: The antigen this receptor binds is unknown. It has no much larger one-base neighbor in the sample; base qualities were not kept.

The receptor was isolated from a human donor in good health. The sample taken for sequencing was Vd2+ gamma-delta T cells from blood. The label giving this sample's cell subset or site can be read as: TCR Vdelta2-expressing (gamma9delta2) T cells. Rearrangement joined TRDV2 to TRDJ1; 7 bases in the middle match TRDD3. The DNA sequence is given as TGTGCCTGTGACGGGATCGGGGGCTGGGGGCCCACGGGCTCCTCTCACTACACCGATAAACTCATCTTT. It encodes CACDGIGGWGPTGSSHYTDKLIF.